A single sample is the source of the 20 T cell receptor beta chains below, sequenced in a study of human T cells and chemical hapten exposure. One entry per CDR3 protein, called by TCRdb with MiXCR from the RACE reads. The table has tens of thousands of distinct CDR3 sequences, around 12% seen once. The time point denotes: patch test 3, about 24 weeks after DPC sensitization. The treatment denotes: therapeutic diphenylcyclopropenone sensitization with weekly scalp DPC. Specimen: whole blood, collected in connection with sensitization to the hapten diphenylcyclopropenone (DPC). All receptors derive from a man aged 25 to 40 with alopecia areata. Some clones in this sample may be carry-over from other donors' samples.

The J gene is TRBJ2-3, the V gene TRBV6-2 or TRBV6-3; possibly TRBD2 for D (6 bases). Per germline, CDR1 MNHEY and CDR2 SVGEGT. The CDR3 has 17 amino acids. V lost 6 bases and J lost 4, with 23 bases in between. This chain's CDR3 is CASRRAKTRVRADTQYF. CDR3 bases: TGTGCCAGCAGACGTGCCAAGACTAGGGTCCGCGCAGATACGCAGTATTTT.

The genes are TRBV9 and TRBJ2-2; the D call may be TRBD1 or TRBD2 (6 bases each). CDR1 SGDLS and CDR2 YYNGEE come from the germline V gene. This CDR3 has 15 amino acids. V gave up 2 bases and J gave up 4 bases, with 12 bases separating them. Here the CDR3 reads CASSVSGAGTGELFF. The DNA of the CDR3 is TGTGCCAGCAGCGTCTCGGGGGCAGGCACCGGGGAGCTGTTTTTT.

The gene calls are TRBV4-2 and TRBJ2-5; 7 nucleotides align to TRBD1. From germline, CDR1 is LGHNA and CDR2 YNFKEQ. The CDR3 has 15 amino acids. V shed 1 base, J shed 2 bases, and the junction held 4 bases outside the gene matches. The CDR3 sequence is CASSQGQGVQETQYF. The CDR3 nucleotides read TGTGCCAGCAGCCAAGGACAGGGCGTTCAAGAGACCCAGTACTTC.

This clonotype showed up many times. CDR3 loop: CASSQGLLANTGELFF. In DNA, the CDR3 is TGTGCCAGCAGCCAAGGACTACTCGCGAACACCGGGGAGCTGTTTTTT. This chain connects TRBV3-1 to TRBJ2-2; possible D gene TRBD2, 5 bases. This CDR3 is built from 16 residues. Germline V gene data show CDR1 as LGHDT and CDR2 as YNNKEL (reference sequence). Trimming cost V 1 base and J 0 bases, with 9 bases left between them.

The table lists this clonotype with many counts. J is TRBJ2-7 and V is TRBV28, with 8 bases that match TRBD1. The CDR3 is 16 residues long. Germline V CDR1 and CDR2: MDHEN, SYDVKM. The ends lost 4 bases at V and 8 bases at J; junction bases unmatched: 16. The CDR3 loop is CASSYRRGPTYVKQYF. As DNA, the CDR3 is TGTGCCAGCAGTTACCGCAGGGGGCCAACCTACGTGAAGCAGTACTTC.

The chain couples TRBV11-2 to TRBJ1-4; D gene ambiguous. V was trimmed by 1 base and J by 4 bases, leaving 13 bases between them. Germline CDR1 reads SGHAT; CDR2 reads FQNNGV. CDR3 size: 16 residues. Here the CDR3 reads CASSLAYGLVNEKLFF. The CDR3 bases are TGTGCCAGCAGCTTAGCATACGGACTGGTTAATGAAAAACTGTTTTTT.

The chain recombines TRBV28 with TRBJ2-7; 7 bases are shared with TRBD2. Unmatched junction bases numbered 7, after V lost 1 base and J lost 4 bases. CDR3 length: 15 residues. Per the germline V gene, CDR1 is MDHEN and CDR2 is SYDVKM. CDR3 in DNA: TGTGCCAGCAGTTTATCCTCTCGGGGGGTATACGAGCAGTACTTC. Its translation: CASSLSSRGVYEQYF. Combining the CDR3 with reference TRBV28 and TRBJ2-7 gives the whole variable domain DVKVTQSSRYLVKRTGEKVFLECVQDMDHENMFWYRQDPGLGLRLIYFSYDVKMKEKGDIPEGYSVSREKKERFSLILESASTNQTSMYLCASSLSSRGVYEQYFGPGTRLTVT.

This clonotype occurred many times. Mismatch with germline at one junction end may stem from a read error. The J gene is TRBJ2-2, the V gene TRBV10-2, with 7 bases aligning to TRBD1. The CDR3 spans 15 residues. The germline gives CDR1 WSHSY, CDR2 SAAADI. The CDR3 protein is CAGRQGGVNTGELFF. CDR3 nucleotides: TGCGCCGGCAGACAGGGTGGGGTGAACACCGGGGAGCTGTTTTTT.

This clonotype showed up many times. The chain is built from TRBV6-1 and TRBJ1-1; D gene unclear. Trimming cost V 0 bases and J 5 bases, with 13 bases left between them. The CDR3 is made up of 15 amino acids. Germline V gene sequence: CDR1 MNHNS, CDR2 SASEGT. The CDR3 loop is CASSEALDPGTEAFF. The CDR3 nucleotides are TGTGCCAGCAGTGAAGCGCTCGACCCTGGGACTGAAGCTTTCTTT.

Concerning this clonotype: This may stem from a read error, because a much larger clone lies one nucleotide away. Since the CDR3 does not end with the conserved phenylalanine or tryptophan, this likely comes from a read error. The J gene is TRBJ2-7, the V gene TRBV6-2 or TRBV6-3, with 8 bases matching TRBD1. The CDR3 consists of 14 residues. CDR1 and CDR2 (germline): MNHEY, SVGEGT. The V and J ends lost 5 bases and 7 bases, in that order; junction bases with no gene match: 10. CDR3 sequence reads: CASSPPQGAKEQYY. CDR3 sequence (DNA): TGTGCCAGCAGTCCTCCGCAGGGGGCGAAGGAGCAGTACTAC.

This clonotype showed up many times. The V and J genes are TRBV12-3 or TRBV12-4 and TRBJ1-3, with D maybe TRBD1 (6 bases). This CDR3 is 17 amino acids long. V lost 6 bases and J 0 bases, leaving 18 bases between the germline ends. CDR3 DNA: TGTGCCAGCAGGAAGGCGGGACAACCGAGCTCTGGAAACACCATATATTTT. It translates to CASRKAGQPSSGNTIYF.

Many counts were recorded for this clonotype. CDR3 in DNA: TGCGCCAGCAGCAGCCAAGGGACCGGGAGAGAGACCCAGTACTTC. Translating gives CASSSQGTGRETQYF. V gene TRBV5-1 combines with J gene TRBJ2-5; weak D call: TRBD2 (6 bases). This CDR3 spans 15 amino acids. Trimming left V 4 bases short and J 4 bases short, with 17 bases between. CDR1 and CDR2 from the germline V gene are SGHRS and YFSETQ. The entire variable domain, with the rest obtained from reference TRBV5-1 and TRBJ2-5, is as follows: KAGVTQTPRYLIKTRGQQVTLSCSPISGHRSVSWYQQTPGQGLQFLFEYFSETQRNKGNFPGRFSGRQFSNSRSEMNVSTLELGDSALYLCASSSQGTGRETQYFGPGTRLLVL.

The chain recombines TRBV29-1 with TRBJ2-2, with D perhaps TRBD2 (5 bases). The CDR3 totals 15 residues. V was clipped by 6 bases and J by 5 bases, with 19 bases between them. CDR1 and CDR2 from the germline V gene are SQVTM and ANQGSEA. The CDR3 DNA follows: TGCAGCGTCGGTATAGACGGGGAGAGAACCGGGGAGCTGTTTTTT. Translation: CSVGIDGERTGELFF.

Ten or more counts support this clonotype. The chain carries TRBV5-1 and TRBJ1-6; D is unclear. Germline V gene data show CDR1 as SGHRS and CDR2 as YFSETQ. V lost 0 bases to trimming and J lost 6 bases, with 7 bases between them. The CDR3 consists of 14 residues. The CDR3 DNA is TGCGCCAGCAGCTTGGATACGGTTAATTCACCCCTCCACTTT. This encodes CASSLDTVNSPLHF.

The chain employs TRBV27 and TRBJ1-5; TRBD1 matches at 9 bases. This CDR3 has 16 residues. V lost 6 bases, J lost 2 bases, and 8 bases stayed unmatched. Per the germline V gene, CDR1 is MNHEY and CDR2 is SMNVEV (reference sequence). The CDR3 reads CASRRTGGLGNQPQHF. CDR3 DNA sequence: TGTGCCAGCAGGCGTACAGGGGGCTTGGGCAATCAGCCCCAGCATTTT.

This clonotype has more than one count but fewer than ten. CDR3 sequence (DNA): TGCGCCAGCAGCCAAGATCTCCGGGACAGTCAATACAATGAGCAGTTCTTC. It specifies CASSQDLRDSQYNEQFF. J is TRBJ2-1 and V is TRBV4-3; 7 positions agree with TRBD1. Looked up from germline, CDR1 is LGHNA and CDR2 is YSLEER. The V and J ends lost 0 bases and 4 bases, in that order; junction bases with no gene match: 9. This CDR3 is built from 17 residues.

The sample holds a few counts of this clonotype. V is TRBV9 and J is TRBJ1-3, with D unresolved. Germline V gene sequence: CDR1 SGDLS, CDR2 YYNGEE. V shed 2 bases and J shed 1 base, with 10 bases lying between them. The CDR3 is 15 amino acids. CDR3 sequence (DNA): TGTGCCAGCAGCGTCGGCCCCTATTCTGGAAACACCATATATTTT. Protein: CASSVGPYSGNTIYF.

The V call is TRBV12-3 or TRBV12-4, the J call TRBJ2-1, with unresolved D. CDR3 size: 14 residues. V was cut by 0 bases and J by 4 bases, with 7 bases left in between. Here the CDR3 reads CASSLASGYNEQFF. The CDR3 DNA sequence: TGTGCCAGCAGTTTAGCGAGTGGATACAATGAGCAGTTCTTC.

This clonotype has just a few counts. The chain links TRBV10-3 to TRBJ1-4; tentative D call: TRBD1 (6 bases). This CDR3 comprises 16 residues. Trimming shortened V by 3 bases and J by 7 bases, and 18 bases separated the two germline ends. Germline values: CDR1 ENHRY, CDR2 SYGVKD. The CDR3 DNA sequence: TGTGCCATCAGTGACAACAGGGTGGAGGTATTTGAAAAACTGTTTTTT. Translated, it gives CAISDNRVEVFEKLFF.

This clonotype was seen repeatedly, ten times or more. The chain combines TRBV29-1 with TRBJ1-4; D gene uncertain. Per the germline V gene, CDR1 is SQVTM and CDR2 is ANQGSEA. This CDR3 is 11 amino acids long. The V gene lost 5 bases and the J gene lost 8 bases, with 9 bases spanning the gap. The CDR3 spells CSVLGLEKLFF. CDR3 DNA: TGCAGCGTTTTGGGGTTGGAAAAACTGTTTTTT.